These T cell receptor beta chains were read from a single sample in a study of Graves' ophthalmopathy and Graves' hyperthyroidism. In TCRdb, the multiplex PCR reads were re-called with MiXCR into one record per CDR3 protein. The table shows about 420,000 distinct CDR3 sequences, with over 20% occurring only once. Sequenced input: peripheral blood. The receptors were sampled from a woman aged 18 to 35 with stable Graves' hyperthyroidism. Both conserved end residues are part of each CDR3. Each record gives: CDR3 length, V gene, D gene, J gene, CDR3 protein. The D gene is left open where the match is weak.

cdr3_length: 15; v_call: TRBV28; d_call: TRBD1; j_call: TRBJ1-2; cdr3_aa: CASSPSRRGTYGYTF
cdr3_length: 13; v_call: TRBV18; d_call: -; j_call: TRBJ2-5; cdr3_aa: CASSPPPGETQYF
cdr3_length: 14; v_call: TRBV28; d_call: -; j_call: TRBJ1-5; cdr3_aa: CASSFAGARQPQHF
cdr3_length: 12; v_call: TRBV28; d_call: -; j_call: TRBJ1-5; cdr3_aa: CASISTNQPQHF
cdr3_length: 14; v_call: TRBV5-1; d_call: TRBD1; j_call: TRBJ1-2; cdr3_aa: CASSSWTGGQGYTF
cdr3_length: 15; v_call: TRBV5-1; d_call: -; j_call: TRBJ2-7; cdr3_aa: CASRFRDDQPYEQYF
cdr3_length: 16; v_call: TRBV9; d_call: -; j_call: TRBJ2-6; cdr3_aa: CASSVQPLSGANVLTF
cdr3_length: 14; v_call: TRBV6-5; d_call: -; j_call: TRBJ2-5; cdr3_aa: CASSYSSWVETQYF
cdr3_length: 15; v_call: TRBV20-1; d_call: TRBD1; j_call: TRBJ2-7; cdr3_aa: CSAAPPGQISYEQYF
cdr3_length: 12; v_call: TRBV7-2; d_call: TRBD1; j_call: TRBJ1-1; cdr3_aa: CASSPSGGAAFF
cdr3_length: 14; v_call: TRBV12-3/TRBV12-4; d_call: -; j_call: TRBJ1-5; cdr3_aa: CASSRSGPNAPQHF
cdr3_length: 16; v_call: TRBV3-1; d_call: TRBD1; j_call: TRBJ1-1; cdr3_aa: CASSLWTGIMNTEAFF
cdr3_length: 18; v_call: TRBV20-1; d_call: TRBD2; j_call: TRBJ2-7; cdr3_aa: CSAQRPSGSKGDPYEQYF
cdr3_length: 14; v_call: TRBV6-1; d_call: -; j_call: TRBJ1-1; cdr3_aa: CASSDIAGYTEAFF
cdr3_length: 14; v_call: TRBV7-6; d_call: -; j_call: TRBJ2-7; cdr3_aa: CASSNRGGGYEQYF
cdr3_length: 12; v_call: TRBV6-5; d_call: -; j_call: TRBJ2-7; cdr3_aa: CASSYSSSEQYF
cdr3_length: 15; v_call: TRBV12-3/TRBV12-4; d_call: -; j_call: TRBJ1-1; cdr3_aa: CASTSSVGVNTEAFF
cdr3_length: 13; v_call: TRBV6-5; d_call: -; j_call: TRBJ1-1; cdr3_aa: CASSYGGWTEAFF
cdr3_length: 15; v_call: TRBV20-1; d_call: -; j_call: TRBJ1-2; cdr3_aa: CSARDRRGRAYGYTF
cdr3_length: 14; v_call: TRBV20-1; d_call: -; j_call: TRBJ2-2; cdr3_aa: CSAPNPRNTGELFF
cdr3_length: 14; v_call: TRBV12-3/TRBV12-4; d_call: -; j_call: TRBJ1-5; cdr3_aa: CASRGTMDNQPQHF
cdr3_length: 17; v_call: TRBV18; d_call: -; j_call: TRBJ1-5; cdr3_aa: CASSRIKTGWSNQPQHF
cdr3_length: 13; v_call: TRBV5-5; d_call: -; j_call: TRBJ1-5; cdr3_aa: CASSSRSTQPQHF
cdr3_length: 15; v_call: TRBV28; d_call: -; j_call: TRBJ2-7; cdr3_aa: CASSSPIFVRGEQYF
cdr3_length: 12; v_call: TRBV12-3/TRBV12-4; d_call: -; j_call: TRBJ2-2; cdr3_aa: CASSQQGGELFF
cdr3_length: 16; v_call: TRBV15; d_call: -; j_call: TRBJ2-5; cdr3_aa: CATSRRRGQLQETQYF
cdr3_length: 13; v_call: TRBV18; d_call: -; j_call: TRBJ1-1; cdr3_aa: CTSSPVGNTEAFF
cdr3_length: 15; v_call: TRBV2; d_call: TRBD2; j_call: TRBJ2-7; cdr3_aa: CASPRMSREGYEQYF
cdr3_length: 13; v_call: TRBV2; d_call: -; j_call: TRBJ2-5; cdr3_aa: CASCSYQESTQYF
cdr3_length: 13; v_call: TRBV12-3/TRBV12-4; d_call: -; j_call: TRBJ1-1; cdr3_aa: CAIRPFRGAEAFF
cdr3_length: 17; v_call: TRBV5-1; d_call: TRBD2; j_call: TRBJ2-2; cdr3_aa: CASSLASSGRYTGELFF
cdr3_length: 13; v_call: TRBV20-1; d_call: TRBD1; j_call: TRBJ1-1; cdr3_aa: CSAKMDRDTEAFF
cdr3_length: 16; v_call: TRBV6-2/TRBV6-3; d_call: -; j_call: TRBJ1-2; cdr3_aa: CASSFPRTRKMHGYTF
cdr3_length: 14; v_call: TRBV24-1; d_call: TRBD1; j_call: TRBJ2-7; cdr3_aa: CATSETGTVYEQYF
cdr3_length: 16; v_call: TRBV6-4; d_call: TRBD1; j_call: TRBJ2-7; cdr3_aa: CASSDLVNRGGYEQYF
cdr3_length: 13; v_call: TRBV2; d_call: -; j_call: TRBJ1-2; cdr3_aa: CASSDRALFGYTF
cdr3_length: 14; v_call: TRBV2; d_call: TRBD1; j_call: TRBJ1-2; cdr3_aa: CASRDRVNNYGYTF
cdr3_length: 14; v_call: TRBV12-3/TRBV12-4; d_call: -; j_call: TRBJ1-3; cdr3_aa: CASTEDSSGNTIYF
cdr3_length: 14; v_call: TRBV12-3/TRBV12-4; d_call: -; j_call: TRBJ2-2; cdr3_aa: CASSPGGVTGELFF
cdr3_length: 13; v_call: TRBV12-3/TRBV12-4; d_call: -; j_call: TRBJ1-2; cdr3_aa: CASSRTGFYGYTF
cdr3_length: 15; v_call: TRBV14; d_call: TRBD2; j_call: TRBJ2-7; cdr3_aa: CASSPGTSATYEQYF
cdr3_length: 15; v_call: TRBV19; d_call: TRBD2; j_call: TRBJ2-1; cdr3_aa: CASRLGLATYNEQFF
cdr3_length: 15; v_call: TRBV24-1; d_call: TRBD1; j_call: TRBJ1-2; cdr3_aa: CATSDSRGRTYGYTF
cdr3_length: 15; v_call: TRBV30; d_call: -; j_call: TRBJ2-2; cdr3_aa: CAWIVAGSNTGELFF
cdr3_length: 14; v_call: TRBV15; d_call: -; j_call: TRBJ2-5; cdr3_aa: CATSRDSGLETQYF
cdr3_length: 13; v_call: TRBV6-2/TRBV6-3; d_call: TRBD1; j_call: TRBJ2-7; cdr3_aa: CASKETGVDEQYF
cdr3_length: 15; v_call: TRBV7-3; d_call: -; j_call: TRBJ1-1; cdr3_aa: CASSSPGGPNTEAFF
cdr3_length: 17; v_call: TRBV6-2/TRBV6-3; d_call: TRBD2; j_call: TRBJ2-7; cdr3_aa: CASSYSWTSGRTYEQYF
cdr3_length: 14; v_call: TRBV10-3; d_call: -; j_call: TRBJ2-7; cdr3_aa: CASSLRRGAYEQYF
cdr3_length: 14; v_call: TRBV28; d_call: -; j_call: TRBJ1-6; cdr3_aa: CASSLVRDNSPLHF
cdr3_length: 13; v_call: TRBV6-2/TRBV6-3; d_call: -; j_call: TRBJ2-7; cdr3_aa: CASSYGEALEQYF
cdr3_length: 15; v_call: TRBV28; d_call: -; j_call: TRBJ2-7; cdr3_aa: CASTPLGRSSYEQYF
cdr3_length: 14; v_call: TRBV7-8; d_call: -; j_call: TRBJ1-5; cdr3_aa: CASSSRQINQPQHF